One TCR beta chain is described in this entry. This clonotype was picked up many times. This clone's antigen is unknown. Base qualities were left out, and no much larger clone turns up one base away. The record originates from a study of T cells in Graves' hyperthyroidism and ophthalmopathy (dated by TCRdb to the late 2010s). Regarding the study in general: A discovery cohort of around 98 patients, 43 with Graves' ophthalmopathy and fewer than 65 with stable Graves' hyperthyroidism, was used to find distinguishing TCR V-J signatures. An independent validation cohort of about 19 hyperthyroidism patients and approximately 15 patients who later progressed to ophthalmopathy tested prospective prediction of ophthalmopathy. The roughly 91 discovery patients were randomly divided into training and test sets at a 7:3 ratio. Thyroid tissue and blood T-cell repertoires from several Graves' hyperthyroidism patients were also compared in the study. Once sampling was done, hyperthyroidism patients were given methimazole at a starting dose of 30 mg daily, whereas ophthalmopathy patients were given high-dose intravenous methylprednisolone. According to the paper, TCR Vbeta CDR3 sequencing was carried out on some 130 peripheral blood samples, which came from 40 to 45 ophthalmopathy, under 80 hyperthyroidism and roughly 17 progressor patients. Overall study results and their limits: In cross-validation, a model built on a 13 V-J signature told ophthalmopathy apart from stable hyperthyroidism with approximately 90% sensitivity and approximately 84% specificity, and in testing the same model reached 80%/75%. Blood samples also contained most of the expanded thyroid clonotypes (frequency above 0.001), which suggests that blood repertoires may reflect thyroid immune responses. Sample size was not statistically predetermined, and blinding of investigators to group allocation was not performed. In validation, progression to ophthalmopathy was predicted by the model with 70.59% sensitivity and about 72% specificity, a median of 6.5 months before onset.

The study excluded patients with uncontrolled infections, other autoimmune diseases, pregnancy or lactation. Diagnoses relied on clinical symptoms, serum thyroxine and TRAb, thyroid ultrasound and orbital computed tomography. Total RNA was extracted with Trizol reagent, and quality was checked on an Agilent 2100 Bioanalyzer. Deletion took 5 bases off V and 4 bases off J, with a span of 14 bases between the germline ends. Its CDR3 holds 13 amino acids, cysteine through phenylalanine. CDR3 DNA is the only sequence kept; it has 39 bases, read in frame from the first base. The germline V gene provides CDR1 SQVTM and CDR2 ANQGSEA. Amplification of TCR beta CDR3 regions was carried out from RNA transcripts. The TCR CDR3 was subjected to a first round of RT-PCR using the HTBI primer set and the Qiagen OneStep RT-PCR kit. Libraries were constructed in a second round of multiplex PCR, after which size selection and purification were performed. Libraries were sequenced paired-end with 100 bp reads on an Illumina HiSeq2000. Turning to the authors' computational methods: SOAPnuke was used to process the raw data, with reads discarded if the reads contained adapters or uncalled bases, had a mean Phred below 15, or lacked an exact constant-primer or identifier match. High-quality paired reads were merged using COPE v1.2.5, and each unique nucleotide sequence was defined as a clonotype. Clonotypes were aligned to IMGT TRBV, TRBD and TRBJ reference segments using MiTCR v1.1. The analysis included only V-J combinations with a frequency above 0.0001, which together covered 99% to 99.2% of the repertoires. The TCS score was defined as the ratio of F50 (clonal expansion) to E x V (chaos), calculated using BLOSUM62-based TCRdist between CDR3 peptides within each V-J. Welch's t-statistics and random forest reduced approximately 520 V-J features to roughly 13, which were used in a naive Bayes classifier (R e1071). The Morisita-Horn index was used to measure how similar the thyroid and blood repertoires were. TCRdb applied fastp at Q25 and MiXCR to the public reads, then kept only in-frame beta chains. Each CDR3 protein appears once, grouped with its most common genes and DNA. It is TCRdb's table, rather than the study itself, that gives the V and J calls and clone size. The sample yields a few hundred thousand distinct CDR3 sequences; about 45% were counted once. The ten largest clones capture about 45% of the sample.

The clonotype was recovered from an adult woman with Graves' disease, either hyperthyroidism or ophthalmopathy (not recorded which). The chain is encoded by TRBV29-1 joined to TRBJ1-2; no D gene can be assigned with confidence. Sequencing was performed on peripheral blood or thyroid tissue (not recorded which). The CDR3 reads as follows: CSVHPRQTYGYTF. At the DNA level, the sequence is TGCAGCGTTCATCCTCGGCAGACCTATGGCTACACCTTC.